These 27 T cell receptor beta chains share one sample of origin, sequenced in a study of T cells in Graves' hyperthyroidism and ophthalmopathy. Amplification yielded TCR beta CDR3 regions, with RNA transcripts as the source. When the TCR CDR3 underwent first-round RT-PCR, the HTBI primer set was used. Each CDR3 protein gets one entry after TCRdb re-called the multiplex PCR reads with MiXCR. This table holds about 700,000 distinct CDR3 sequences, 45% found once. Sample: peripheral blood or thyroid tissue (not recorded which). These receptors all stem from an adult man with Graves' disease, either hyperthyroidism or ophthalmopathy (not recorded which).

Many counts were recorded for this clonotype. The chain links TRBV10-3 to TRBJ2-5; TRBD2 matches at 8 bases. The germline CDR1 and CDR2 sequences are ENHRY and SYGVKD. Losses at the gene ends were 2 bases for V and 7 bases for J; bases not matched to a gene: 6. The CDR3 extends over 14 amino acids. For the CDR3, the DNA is TGTGCCATCAGTGAGGCCGGGACTAGTGGGACCCAGTACTTC. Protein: CAISEAGTSGTQYF.

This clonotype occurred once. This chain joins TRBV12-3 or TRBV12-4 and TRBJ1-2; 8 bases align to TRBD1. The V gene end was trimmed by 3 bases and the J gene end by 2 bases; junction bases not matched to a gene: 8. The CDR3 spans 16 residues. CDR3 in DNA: TGTGCCAGCAGTTTCAGGGGACAGGATAAGAACTATGGCTACACCTTC. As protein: CASSFRGQDKNYGYTF.

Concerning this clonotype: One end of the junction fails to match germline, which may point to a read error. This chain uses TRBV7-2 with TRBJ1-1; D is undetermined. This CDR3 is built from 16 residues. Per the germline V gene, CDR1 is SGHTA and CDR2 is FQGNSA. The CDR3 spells CASSQAATTENTEAFF. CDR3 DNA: TGCGCCAGCAGCCAAGCCGCGACCACAGAGAACACTGAAGCTTTCTTT.

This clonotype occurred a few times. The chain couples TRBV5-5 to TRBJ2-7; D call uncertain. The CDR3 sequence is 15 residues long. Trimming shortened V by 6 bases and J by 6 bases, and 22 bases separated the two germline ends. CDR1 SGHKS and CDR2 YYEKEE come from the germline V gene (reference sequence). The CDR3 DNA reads TGTGCCAGCACCCCTCCGGTGGGAAGGGAAGGCGAGCAGTACTTC. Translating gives CASTPPVGREGEQYF.

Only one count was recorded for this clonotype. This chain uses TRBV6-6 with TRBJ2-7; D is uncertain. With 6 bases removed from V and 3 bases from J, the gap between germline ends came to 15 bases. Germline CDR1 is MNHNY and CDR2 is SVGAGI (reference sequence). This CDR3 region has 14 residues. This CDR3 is CASSLTGPDYEQYF. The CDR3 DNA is TGTGCCAGCAGCCTAACCGGGCCAGACTACGAGCAGTACTTC.

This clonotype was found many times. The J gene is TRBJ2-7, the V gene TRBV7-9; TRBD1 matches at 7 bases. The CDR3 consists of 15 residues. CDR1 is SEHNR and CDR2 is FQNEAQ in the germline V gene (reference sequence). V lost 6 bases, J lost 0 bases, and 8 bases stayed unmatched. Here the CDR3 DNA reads TGTGCCAGCAGTCAAACGGGACAGAGCTCCTACGAGCAGTACTTC. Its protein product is CASSQTGQSSYEQYF. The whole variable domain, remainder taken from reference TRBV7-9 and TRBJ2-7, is DTGVSQNPRHKITKRGQNVTFRCDPISEHNRLYWYRQTLGQGPEFLTYFQNEAQLEKSRLLSDRFSAERPKGSFSTLEIQRTEQGDSAMYLCASSQTGQSSYEQYFGPGTRLTVT.

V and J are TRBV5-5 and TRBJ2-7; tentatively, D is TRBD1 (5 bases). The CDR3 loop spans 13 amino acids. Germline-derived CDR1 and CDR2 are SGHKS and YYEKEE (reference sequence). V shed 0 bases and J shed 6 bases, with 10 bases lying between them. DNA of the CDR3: TGTGCCAGCAGCTTGGAAGGGGCCTTCGAGCAGTACTTC. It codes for CASSLEGAFEQYF. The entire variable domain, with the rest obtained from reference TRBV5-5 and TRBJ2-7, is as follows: DAGVTQSPTHLIKTRGQQVTLRCSPISGHKSVSWYQQVLGQGPQFIFQYYEKEERGRGNFPDRFSARQFPNYSSELNVNALLLGDSALYLCASSLEGAFEQYFGPGTRLTVT.

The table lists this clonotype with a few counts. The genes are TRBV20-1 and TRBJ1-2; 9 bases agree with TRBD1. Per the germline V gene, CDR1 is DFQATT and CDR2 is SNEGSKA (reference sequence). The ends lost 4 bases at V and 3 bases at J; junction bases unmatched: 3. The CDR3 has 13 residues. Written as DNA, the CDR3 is TGCAGTGCTACCCGGGACAGGGACTATGGCTACACCTTC. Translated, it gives CSATRDRDYGYTF.

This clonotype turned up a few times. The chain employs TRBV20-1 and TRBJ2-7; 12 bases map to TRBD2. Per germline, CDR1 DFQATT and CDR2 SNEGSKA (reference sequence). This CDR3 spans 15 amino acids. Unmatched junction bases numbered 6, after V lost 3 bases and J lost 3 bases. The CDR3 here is CSASFPSGGDYEQYF. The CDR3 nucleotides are TGCAGTGCTAGTTTTCCTAGCGGGGGGGACTACGAGCAGTACTTC.

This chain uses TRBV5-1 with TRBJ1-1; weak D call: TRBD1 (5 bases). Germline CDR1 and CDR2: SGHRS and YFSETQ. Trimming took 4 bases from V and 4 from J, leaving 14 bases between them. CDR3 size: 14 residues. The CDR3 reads CASSPRDGGTEAFF. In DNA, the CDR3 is TGCGCCAGCAGCCCCCGGGACGGAGGCACTGAAGCTTTCTTT.

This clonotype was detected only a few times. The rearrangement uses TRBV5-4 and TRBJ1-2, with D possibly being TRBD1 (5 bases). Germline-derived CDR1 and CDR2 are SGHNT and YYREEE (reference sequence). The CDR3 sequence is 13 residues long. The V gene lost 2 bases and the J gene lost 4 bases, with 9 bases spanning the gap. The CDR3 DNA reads TGTGCCAGCAGCTTTGGGGGTTCCTATGGCTACACCTTC. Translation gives CASSFGGSYGYTF. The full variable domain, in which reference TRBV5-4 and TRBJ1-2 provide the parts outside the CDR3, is ETGVTQSPTHLIKTRGQQVTLRCSSQSGHNTVSWYQQALGQGPQFIFQYYREEENGRGNFPPRFSGLQFPNYSSELNVNALELDDSALYLCASSFGGSYGYTFGSGTRLTVV.

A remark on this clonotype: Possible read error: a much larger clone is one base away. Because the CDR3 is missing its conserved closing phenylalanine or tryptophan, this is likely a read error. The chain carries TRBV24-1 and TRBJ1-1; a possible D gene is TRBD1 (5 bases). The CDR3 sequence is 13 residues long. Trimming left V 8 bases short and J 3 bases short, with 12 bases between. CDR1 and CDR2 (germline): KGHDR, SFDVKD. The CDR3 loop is CATTGGEHTEAFL. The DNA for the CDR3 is TGTGCCACCACTGGGGGGGAGCACACTGAAGCTTTCCTT.

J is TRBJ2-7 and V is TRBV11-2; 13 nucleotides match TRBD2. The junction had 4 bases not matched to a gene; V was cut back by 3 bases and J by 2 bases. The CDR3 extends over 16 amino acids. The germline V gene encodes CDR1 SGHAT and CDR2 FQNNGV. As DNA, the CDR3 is TGTGCCAGCAGCTTGGGGACTAGCGGGACAGCCTACGAGCAGTACTTC. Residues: CASSLGTSGTAYEQYF.

In DNA, the CDR3 is TGCAGTGCTCCAGGACATTCGGACCAAGAGACCCAGTACTTC. Its translation is CSAPGHSDQETQYF. The chain combines TRBV20-1 with TRBJ2-5, with D perhaps TRBD1 (5 bases). CDR1 DFQATT and CDR2 SNEGSKA come from the germline V gene (reference sequence). The CDR3 sequence is 14 residues long. V lost 5 bases, J lost 0 bases, and 13 bases lay in between.

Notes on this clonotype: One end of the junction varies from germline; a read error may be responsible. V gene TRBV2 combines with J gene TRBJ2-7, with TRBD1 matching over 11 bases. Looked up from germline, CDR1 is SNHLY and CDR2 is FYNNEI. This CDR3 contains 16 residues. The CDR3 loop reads CASRVVRDRGDYEQYF. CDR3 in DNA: TGCGCCAGCCGTGTGGTCCGGGACAGGGGGGACTACGAGCAGTACTTC.

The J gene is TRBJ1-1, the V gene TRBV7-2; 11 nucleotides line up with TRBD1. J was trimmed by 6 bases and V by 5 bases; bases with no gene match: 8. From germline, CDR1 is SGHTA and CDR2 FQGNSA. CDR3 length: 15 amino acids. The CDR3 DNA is TGTGCCAGCAGCAAACGGACAGGGGGCGCCCCTGAAGCTTTCTTT. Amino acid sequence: CASSKRTGGAPEAFF.

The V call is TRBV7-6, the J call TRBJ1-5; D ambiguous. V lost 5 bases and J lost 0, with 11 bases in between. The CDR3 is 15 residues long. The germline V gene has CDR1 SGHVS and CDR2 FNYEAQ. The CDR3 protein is CASSAGPNSNQPQHF. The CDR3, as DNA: TGTGCCAGCAGCGCGGGCCCGAATAGCAATCAGCCCCAGCATTTT.

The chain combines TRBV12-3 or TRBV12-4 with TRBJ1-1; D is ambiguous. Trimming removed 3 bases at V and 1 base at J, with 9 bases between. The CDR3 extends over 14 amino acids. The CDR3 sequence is CASSLAEANTEAFF. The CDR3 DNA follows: TGTGCCAGCAGTTTGGCGGAGGCGAACACTGAAGCTTTCTTT.

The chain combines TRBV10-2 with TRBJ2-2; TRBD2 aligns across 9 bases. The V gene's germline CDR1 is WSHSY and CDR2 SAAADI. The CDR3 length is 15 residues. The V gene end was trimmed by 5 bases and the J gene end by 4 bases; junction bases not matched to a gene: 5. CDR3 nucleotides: TGCGCCAGCAGTAGGCGGGAGGGCCCCACCGGGGAGCTGTTTTTT. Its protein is CASSRREGPTGELFF.

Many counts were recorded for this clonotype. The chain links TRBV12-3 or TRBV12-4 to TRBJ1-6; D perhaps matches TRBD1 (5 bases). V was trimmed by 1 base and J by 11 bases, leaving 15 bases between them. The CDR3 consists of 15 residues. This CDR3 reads CASSLGGQGSAPLHF. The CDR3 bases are TGTGCCAGCAGTTTAGGAGGGCAGGGAAGTGCACCCCTCCACTTT.

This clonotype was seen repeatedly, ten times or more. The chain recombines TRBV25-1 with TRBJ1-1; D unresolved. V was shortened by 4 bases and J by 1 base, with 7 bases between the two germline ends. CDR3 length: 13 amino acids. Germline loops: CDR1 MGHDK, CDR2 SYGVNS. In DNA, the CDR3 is TGTGCCAGCAGTGCTCAGTGGAACACTGAAGCTTTCTTT. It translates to CASSAQWNTEAFF.

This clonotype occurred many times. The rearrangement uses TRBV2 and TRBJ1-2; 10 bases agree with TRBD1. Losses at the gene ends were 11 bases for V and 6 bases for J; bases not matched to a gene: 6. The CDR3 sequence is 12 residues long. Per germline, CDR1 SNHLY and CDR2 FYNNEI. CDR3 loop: CAVTGTGDGYTF. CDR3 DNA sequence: TGTGCCGTCACCGGGACAGGGGATGGCTACACCTTC.

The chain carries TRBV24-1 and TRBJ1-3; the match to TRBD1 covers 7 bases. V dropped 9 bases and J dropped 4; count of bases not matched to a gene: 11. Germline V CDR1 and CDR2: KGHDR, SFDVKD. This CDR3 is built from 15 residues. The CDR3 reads CATARQTGPGNTIYF. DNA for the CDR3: TGTGCCACCGCACGTCAGACAGGGCCCGGAAACACCATATATTTT.

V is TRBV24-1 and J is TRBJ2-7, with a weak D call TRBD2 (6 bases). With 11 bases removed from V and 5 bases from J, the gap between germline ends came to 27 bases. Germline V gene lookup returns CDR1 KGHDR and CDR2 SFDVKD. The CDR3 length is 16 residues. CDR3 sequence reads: CASSPRLSGVPHEQYF. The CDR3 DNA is TGTGCCAGCAGCCCAAGACTATCGGGAGTCCCCCACGAGCAGTACTTC.

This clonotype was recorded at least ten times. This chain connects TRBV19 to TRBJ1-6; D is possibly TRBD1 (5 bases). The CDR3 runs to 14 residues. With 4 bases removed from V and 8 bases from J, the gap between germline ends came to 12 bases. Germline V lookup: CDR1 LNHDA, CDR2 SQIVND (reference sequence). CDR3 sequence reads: CASSTDSPHSPLHF. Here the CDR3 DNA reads TGTGCCAGTAGTACCGACAGCCCGCATTCACCCCTCCACTTT.

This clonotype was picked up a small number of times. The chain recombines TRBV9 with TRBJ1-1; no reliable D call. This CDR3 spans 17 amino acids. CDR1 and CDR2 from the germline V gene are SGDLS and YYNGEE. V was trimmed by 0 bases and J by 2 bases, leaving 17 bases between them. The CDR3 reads CASSVGPRGSHNTEAFF. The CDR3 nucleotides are TGTGCCAGCAGCGTAGGCCCCCGAGGATCTCATAACACTGAAGCTTTCTTT.

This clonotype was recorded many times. CDR3: CASSNRGPNSPLHF. CDR3 DNA sequence: TGTGCCAGCAGCAACCGGGGCCCTAATTCACCCCTCCACTTT. The rearrangement uses TRBV7-6 and TRBJ1-6, with D maybe TRBD1 (5 bases). V lost 5 bases and J 6 bases, leaving 11 bases between the germline ends. The CDR3 spans 14 residues. Germline values: CDR1 SGHVS, CDR2 FNYEAQ.